This entry describes one T cell receptor (beta chain). The antigen is not known. This CDR3 region has 15 residues. CDR1 and CDR2 (germline): MDHEN, SYDVKM. V lost 6 bases to trimming and J lost 2 bases, with 13 bases between them. Time point noted: pre-sensitization, week 0. Treatment: therapeutic diphenylcyclopropenone sensitization with weekly scalp DPC. The study enrolled 18 to 70-year-old alopecia patients suitable for DPC. Unfractionated whole blood was the source from which total RNA was extracted. TCRdb analysed the RACE reads with MiXCR anew, one entry per CDR3 protein. Counted here are more than 80,000 distinct CDR3 sequences, more than 10% occurring once; the ten biggest clones make up 1.5% to 2%. The sample comes from a study of human T cells and chemical hapten exposure. Study outcomes and limitations: Donor immune responses may differ from healthy people's, since all donors had alopecia.

The source material was whole blood, sampled in connection with sensitization to the hapten diphenylcyclopropenone (DPC). The chain combines TRBV28 with TRBJ2-2; maybe TRBD2 (6 bases). This clonotype was sampled from a woman between 50 and 59 years old with alopecia areata. Some clones in this sample may be carry-over from other donors' samples. The CDR3 DNA sequence: TGTGCCAGCAGCCTCGGAGGGCCAAACACCGGGGAGCTGTTTTTT. It is translated as CASSLGGPNTGELFF.